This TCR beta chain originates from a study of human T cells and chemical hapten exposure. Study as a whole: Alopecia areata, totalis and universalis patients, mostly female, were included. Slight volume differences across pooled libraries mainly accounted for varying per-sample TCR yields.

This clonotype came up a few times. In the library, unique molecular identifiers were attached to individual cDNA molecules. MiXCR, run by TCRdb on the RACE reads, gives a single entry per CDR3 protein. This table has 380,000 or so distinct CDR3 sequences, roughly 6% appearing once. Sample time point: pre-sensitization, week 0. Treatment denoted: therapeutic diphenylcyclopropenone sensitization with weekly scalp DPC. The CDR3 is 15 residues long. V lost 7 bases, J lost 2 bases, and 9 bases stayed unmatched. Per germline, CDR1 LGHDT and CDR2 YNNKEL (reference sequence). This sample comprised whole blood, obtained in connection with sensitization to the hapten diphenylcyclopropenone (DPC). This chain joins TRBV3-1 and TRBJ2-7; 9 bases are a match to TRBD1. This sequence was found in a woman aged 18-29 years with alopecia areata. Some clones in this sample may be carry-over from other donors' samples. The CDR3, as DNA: TGTGCCAGCAAAACCGGGGACAGGGCCCCCTACGAGCAGTACTTC. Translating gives CASKTGDRAPYEQYF.